The 30 T cell receptor beta chains below come from one sample, sequenced in a study of T cell responses to AZD1222 COVID-19 vaccine (dated by TCRdb to about 2021). Library preparation was by the immunoSEQ multiplex PCR assay. As stored in TCRdb, this immuneACCESS dataset retains in-frame rearrangements with V and J assigned. A fraction of the clones does not appear; measured against another copy, unresolved V genes explain less than half of the discrepancy, and the remainder lacks a known reason. The table for this sample lists about 130,000 clones; just over 85% of them were counted only once. Together, the top ten hold 12% of the sample. Explained via the paper, the time point label denotes: baseline before first vaccination. This sample comprised peripheral blood, obtained on day 0 of AZD1222 vaccination. These receptor sequences come from an adult in good health.

The J gene is TRBJ1-1, the V gene TRBV10-3; TRBD1 is a possible D gene (5 bases). This CDR3 spans 14 amino acids. Looked up from germline, CDR1 is ENHRY and CDR2 is SYGVKD. The V end was cut by 8 bases, the J end by 1 base, with 14 bases between. The CDR3 loop reads CAIGSPGGNTEAFF. The CDR3 DNA reads as TGTGCCATCGGAAGTCCTGGGGGGAACACTGAAGCTTTCTTT.

The chain joins TRBV13 to TRBJ1-1; D unresolved. Trimming shortened V by 2 bases and J by 1 base, and 11 bases separated the two germline ends. CDR1 and CDR2 (germline): PRHDT, FYEKMQ (reference sequence). The CDR3 is made up of 15 amino acids. CDR3 in amino acids: CASSLFLSRNTEAFF. The CDR3, as DNA: TGTGCCAGCAGCTTATTTTTAAGCCGGAACACTGAAGCTTTCTTT. The full variable domain, completed using reference TRBV13 and TRBJ1-1, is AAGVIQSPRHLIKEKRETATLKCYPIPRHDTVYWYQQGPGQDPQFLISFYEKMQSDKGSIPDRFSAQQFSDYHSELNMSSLELGDSALYFCASSLFLSRNTEAFFGQGTRLTVV.

The V and J genes are TRBV10-3 and TRBJ2-5; a weak D match, TRBD1 (5 bases). In germline, CDR1 is ENHRY, CDR2 SYGVKD. The V and J ends lost 3 bases and 1 base respectively, with 6 bases between them. The CDR3 runs 13 residues. This CDR3 reads CAISDQGQETQYF. Written as DNA, the CDR3 is TGTGCCATCAGTGATCAGGGCCAAGAGACCCAGTACTTC.

The V and J genes are TRBV23-1 and TRBJ1-5, with a weak D call TRBD1 (6 bases). TRBV23-1 is recorded as an ORF, its role being uncertain. This CDR3 has 14 amino acids. Trimming stripped 5 bases from V and 2 bases from J, with 10 bases between. CDR3 in amino acids: CASSKDSRNQPQHF. The CDR3 DNA sequence: TGCGCCAGCAGTAAGGACAGCCGCAATCAGCCCCAGCATTTT.

The chain employs TRBV9 and TRBJ2-1; 14 bases are a match to TRBD2. The germline CDR1 and CDR2 sequences are SGDLS and YYNGEE. The V gene end was trimmed by 2 bases and the J gene end by 8 bases; junction bases not matched to a gene: 6. CDR3 length equals 16 residues. The CDR3 DNA is TGTGCCAGCAGCGTGACCGGGACTAGCGGGAGCTATGAGCAGTTCTTC. Translation gives CASSVTGTSGSYEQFF.

The CDR3 DNA reads as TGTGCCAGCAGCCCTTGGACTAGCACAGATACGCAGTATTTT. Translation gives CASSPWTSTDTQYF. The J gene is TRBJ2-3, the V gene TRBV7-9; possibly TRBD2 for D (5 bases). Trimming pared 5 bases from V and 0 bases from J, leaving 9 bases between. This CDR3 has 14 amino acids. Looked up from germline, CDR1 is SEHNR and CDR2 is FQNEAQ (reference sequence).

A remark on this clone: Other DNA sequences of this sample code for an identical CDR3. V gene TRBV5-1 combines with J gene TRBJ1-4; D not certain. The germline V gene has CDR1 SGHRS and CDR2 YFSETQ. Trimming took 0 bases from V and 3 from J, leaving 6 bases between them. This CDR3 is built from 14 residues. CDR3 region: CASSLGRANEKLFF. The CDR3 DNA follows: TGCGCCAGCAGCTTGGGACGAGCTAATGAAAAACTGTTTTTT.

This clone showed up just once. The J gene is TRBJ2-5, the V gene TRBV11-1, with D possibly TRBD1 on 7 matching bases. The V end lost 0 bases, the J end lost 5 bases, and 13 bases lay between the germline ends. The CDR3 has 15 amino acids. Germline assignment: CDR1 SGHAT and CDR2 FQDESV (reference sequence). CDR3 protein: CASSLALGGQETQYF. In nucleotides, the CDR3 is TGTGCCAGCAGCTTAGCGCTGGGGGGACAGGAGACCCAGTACTTC.

This chain joins TRBV6-1 and TRBJ2-3; no definite D call. Trimming left V 1 base short and J 3 bases short, with 8 bases between. This CDR3 has 14 residues. Germline values: CDR1 MNHNS, CDR2 SASEGT. The CDR3 sequence: CASSEGYPTDTQYF. The CDR3 nucleotides are TGTGCCAGCAGTGAAGGGTATCCAACAGATACGCAGTATTTT.

The genes are TRBV6-5 and TRBJ1-5; 7 bases agree with TRBD1. The trim removed 2 bases at V and 1 base at J, leaving 5 bases unmatched. Germline V gene lookup returns CDR1 MNHEY and CDR2 SVGAGI. The CDR3 is 16 amino acids. CDR3 nucleotides: TGTGCCAGCAGTTACCCGACAGGGCAAAGCAATCAGCCCCAGCATTTT. Its protein product is CASSYPTGQSNQPQHF.

This clone was seen a few times. This sequence joins TRBV3-1 (or the pseudogene TRBV3-2) and TRBJ2-5; 8 nucleotides line up with TRBD1. The CDR3 extends over 16 amino acids. J lost 5 bases, V lost 4 bases, and 12 bases had no gene match. Germline V gene data show CDR1 as LGHDT and CDR2 as YNNKEL (reference sequence). For the CDR3, the DNA is TGTGCCAGCAGCCTAAGACAGGGGCGGACGAAGGAGACCCAGTACTTC. Translated: CASSLRQGRTKETQYF.

This sequence joins TRBV21-1 and TRBJ1-5. TRBV21-1 corresponds to a pseudogene. CDR3 length: 13 residues. Written as DNA, the CDR3 is TGTGCCAGCAGCAATAGCATAGGTCAGCCCCAGCATTTT. Amino acid sequence: CASSNSIGQPQHF.

The V call is TRBV7-9, the J call TRBJ1-1, with 9 bases that match TRBD1. Trimming took 5 bases from V and 9 from J; bases not matched to a gene: 7. The CDR3 runs to 13 residues. Per germline, CDR1 SEHNR and CDR2 FQNEAQ (reference sequence). The CDR3 region is CASSKTGGVQAFF. The CDR3 region has the DNA TGTGCCAGCAGCAAGACAGGGGGAGTACAAGCTTTCTTT.

This clone has only one observation. The V call is TRBV7-9, the J call TRBJ1-1; the D gene is possibly TRBD1 (6 bases). The CDR3 runs to 15 residues. The V gene's germline CDR1 is SEHNR and CDR2 FQNEAQ (reference sequence). Trimming cost V 5 bases and J 7 bases, with 20 bases left between them. The CDR3 DNA reads TGTGCCAGCAGCAACACCTACCGGGGGGCTAGTGAAGCTTTCTTT. The encoded protein is CASSNTYRGASEAFF.

The chain recombines TRBV19 with TRBJ1-1; no clear D gene. There are 14 residues in the CDR3. Looked up from germline, CDR1 is LNHDA and CDR2 is SQIVND (reference sequence). Trimming shortened V by 6 bases and J by 7 bases, and 18 bases separated the two germline ends. CDR3 sequence: CASSLGAGEGEAFF. The CDR3 nucleotides are TGTGCCAGTAGCCTAGGTGCCGGGGAGGGTGAAGCTTTCTTT.

This clone occurred a few times. The chain recombines TRBV18 with TRBJ2-5, with no clear D. Germline V lookup: CDR1 KGHSH, CDR2 LQKENI. CDR3 length: 13 residues. Between the trimmed V and J ends, which lost 4 bases and 5 bases, there was a span of 11 bases. CDR3 in amino acids: CASSLQLSETQYF. The CDR3 DNA reads as TGTGCCAGCTCACTTCAGCTGTCGGAGACCCAGTACTTC.

This chain connects TRBV27 to TRBJ1-2; 8 bases fit TRBD1. Germline CDR1 MNHEY, CDR2 SMNVEV (reference sequence). The CDR3 contains 15 residues. V lost 4 bases and J lost 7; bases outside the gene matches: 11. The CDR3 spells CASSSGQGSPFGYTF. The CDR3 nucleotides read TGTGCCAGCAGTTCAGGACAGGGAAGTCCCTTTGGCTACACCTTC.

This sequence joins TRBV4-1 and TRBJ1-2; TRBD1 might be the D (6 bases). The CDR3 covers 15 residues. The V end was cut by 0 bases, the J end by 4 bases, with 12 bases between. Germline loops: CDR1 MGHRA, CDR2 YSYEKL. CDR3 region: CASSQEDRQPYGYTF. The CDR3 DNA reads TGCGCCAGCAGCCAAGAGGACAGACAGCCCTATGGCTACACCTTC.

CDR3 sequence reads: CASSPDELRNTIYF. The CDR3 coding sequence is TGTGCCAGCAGTCCGGACGAGTTAAGAAACACCATATATTTT. The chain combines TRBV2 with TRBJ1-3; D is ambiguous. The CDR3 totals 14 residues. V was shortened by 5 bases and J by 5 bases, with 13 bases between the two germline ends. CDR1 is SNHLY and CDR2 is FYNNEI in the germline V gene.

The gene calls are TRBV2 and TRBJ1-4, with a possible D match to TRBD1 (5 bases). Germline CDR1 and CDR2: SNHLY and FYNNEI. The V end lost 4 bases, the J end lost 4 bases, and 10 bases lay between the germline ends. The CDR3 consists of 14 residues. The CDR3 region is CASSGQTLNEKLFF. The CDR3 DNA reads as TGTGCCAGCAGTGGACAGACCCTTAATGAAAAACTGTTTTTT.

This clone was found a few times. The chain has TRBV4-3 and TRBJ1-2; D call uncertain. V lost 0 bases and J 0 bases, leaving 11 bases between the germline ends. The CDR3 is 16 amino acids. The germline gives CDR1 LGHNA, CDR2 YSLEER. The CDR3 protein is CASSQDSGRANYGYTF. CDR3 DNA: TGCGCCAGCAGCCAAGATTCTGGCAGAGCTAACTATGGCTACACCTTC.

V is TRBV12-3 or TRBV12-4 and J is TRBJ2-1, with D hard to call. V was cut by 5 bases and J by 6 bases, with 11 bases left in between. The CDR3 sequence is 13 residues long. The CDR3: CASSPRALNEQFF. CDR3 DNA: TGTGCCAGCAGTCCCCGGGCTCTCAATGAGCAGTTCTTC.

V and J are TRBV30 and TRBJ1-4, with D maybe TRBD1 (5 bases). The V gene's germline CDR1 is GTSNPN and CDR2 SVGIG (reference sequence). V dropped 0 bases and J dropped 3 bases, with 11 bases sitting between them. The CDR3 consists of 15 residues. The chain's CDR3 is CAWSVLGLPNEKLFF. The CDR3, as DNA: TGTGCCTGGAGTGTACTGGGGCTGCCTAATGAAAAACTGTTTTTT.

V gene TRBV7-9 combines with J gene TRBJ2-1; 13 nucleotides align to TRBD2. Germline-derived CDR1 and CDR2 are SEHNR and FQNEAQ (reference sequence). With 5 bases clipped from V and 9 bases from J, the junction kept 10 bases outside the gene matches. This CDR3 comprises 16 residues. CDR3 residues: CASSVGTSGMRGEQFF. CDR3 bases: TGTGCCAGCAGCGTCGGGACTAGCGGGATGAGAGGTGAGCAGTTCTTC.

This clone appeared a few times. V is TRBV30 and J is TRBJ1-1; 8 bases are shared with TRBD1. Germline V lookup: CDR1 GTSNPN, CDR2 SVGIG (reference sequence). The ends lost 1 base at V and 9 bases at J; junction bases unmatched: 7. The CDR3 has 13 residues. DNA for the CDR3: TGTGCCTGGAGTGCCGACAGGGGTTCGAAAGCTTTCTTT. It specifies CAWSADRGSKAFF. The full variable domain, in which reference TRBV30 and TRBJ1-1 provide the parts outside the CDR3, is SQTIHQWPATLVQPVGSPLSLECTVEGTSNPNLYWYRQAAGRGLQLLFYSVGIGQISSEVPQNLSASRPQDRQFILSSKKLLLSDSGFYLCAWSADRGSKAFFGQGTRLTVV.

CDR3 protein: CAIRDDRGQETQYF. The CDR3, as DNA: TGTGCCATCAGGGATGACAGGGGCCAAGAGACCCAGTACTTC. The chain carries TRBV10-3 and TRBJ2-5; 8 bases match TRBD1. Germline lookup yields CDR1 ENHRY and CDR2 SYGVKD. J gave up 1 base and V 6 bases, and 4 bases lay outside the gene matches. The CDR3 sequence is 14 residues long.

This clone was picked up a small number of times. The chain is built from TRBV5-4 and TRBJ2-5; 16 nucleotides match TRBD2. Germline CDR1 is SGHNT and CDR2 is YYREEE (reference sequence). This CDR3 contains 16 residues. J lost 2 bases, V lost 3 bases, and 1 base had no gene match. CDR3: CASSWGLAGGQETQYF. CDR3 bases: TGTGCCAGCAGCTGGGGACTAGCGGGGGGGCAAGAGACCCAGTACTTC.

The chain employs TRBV9 and TRBJ1-2; no firm D call. The CDR3 consists of 16 residues. The V gene's germline CDR1 is SGDLS and CDR2 YYNGEE. With 5 bases removed from V and 2 bases from J, the gap between germline ends came to 19 bases. DNA for the CDR3: TGTGCCAGCAGGAATCTGGGCAGGCGACGAAACTATGGCTACACCTTC. This gives the protein CASRNLGRRRNYGYTF.

V is TRBV7-2 and J is TRBJ1-6; D is possibly TRBD1 (5 bases). The CDR3 covers 13 residues. Germline-derived CDR1 and CDR2 are SGHTA and FQGNSA. The ends were cut back, 4 bases at V and 9 bases at J, with 10 bases in the middle. As DNA, the CDR3 is TGTGCCAGCAGCTGGGGGAGCGGTTCACCCCTCCACTTT. It translates to CASSWGSGSPLHF.

CDR3 sequence: CASRKNLGTDNTGELFF. The CDR3 nucleotides read TGTGCCAGCAGAAAAAATTTGGGGACAGACAACACCGGGGAGCTGTTTTTT. The chain has TRBV7-3 and TRBJ2-2, with 7 bases lining up with TRBD1. The V and J ends lost 6 bases and 2 bases, in that order; junction bases with no gene match: 12. Germline-derived CDR1 and CDR2 are SGHTA and FQGTGA. The CDR3 spans 17 residues. The variable domain in full, completed from reference TRBV7-3 and TRBJ2-2, reads GAGVSQTPSNKVTEKGKYVELRCDPISGHTALYWYRQSLGQGPEFLIYFQGTGAADDSGLPNDRFFAVRPEGSVSTLKIQRTERGDSAVYLCASRKNLGTDNTGELFFGEGSRLTVL.